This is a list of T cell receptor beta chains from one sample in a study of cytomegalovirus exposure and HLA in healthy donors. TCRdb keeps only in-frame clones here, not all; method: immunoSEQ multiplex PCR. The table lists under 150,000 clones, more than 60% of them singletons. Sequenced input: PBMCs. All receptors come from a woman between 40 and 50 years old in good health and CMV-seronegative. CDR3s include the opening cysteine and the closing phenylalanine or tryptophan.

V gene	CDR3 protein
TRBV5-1	CANSREGRVLEGYTF
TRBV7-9	CASSLEGGGYEQYF
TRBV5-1	CASSLDRGQGFYGYTF
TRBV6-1	CASSESSSNEQFF
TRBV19	CASSSGRGDTQYF
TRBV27	CASSLVQVHTGELFF
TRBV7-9	CASSQRERNEQYF
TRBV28	CASIRDSGNTIYF
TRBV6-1	CASSAGTVGNTIYF
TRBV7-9	CASSPAGWETQYF
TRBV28	CASSLMGGGANVLTF
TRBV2	CASFGGEAFF
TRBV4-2	CASSQLAGINEQFF
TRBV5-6	CASSWTGNSPLHF
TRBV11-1	CASSQHISDRYNEQFF
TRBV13	CASSERQGRNSGNTIYF
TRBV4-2	CASSHPRDRGREDEQFF
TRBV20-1	CTPWSGKGFF
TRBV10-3	CAISESGDRAYSPLHF
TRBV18	CASSPRGTGGGGYEQYF
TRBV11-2	CASSLVPHYEQYF
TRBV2	CASSEGRGEAFF
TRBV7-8	CASSLPGLTVNTEAFF
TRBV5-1	CASSWTTGTDQPQHF
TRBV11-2	CASSPGHSNTEAFF
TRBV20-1	CSAPRLLEQFF
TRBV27	CASSEAGGHNEQFF
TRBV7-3	CASSLISTSGDNEQFF
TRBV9	CASSPQGLAYEQYF
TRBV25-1	CASKTSGVVRNEQFF
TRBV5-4	CASSLGGTGGAKTQYF
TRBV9	CASSAGTGWGEKLFF
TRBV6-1	CASSEGILAGGPREQFF
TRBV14	CASSSGQGESGANVLTF
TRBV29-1	CSVEAGAWSYNEQFF
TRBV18	CASSPSTVGPDTQYF
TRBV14	CASSPLAEYEQYF
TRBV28	CASSGQGVNTEAFF
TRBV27	CASSPGGPRSDTQYF
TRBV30	CAWSVAGSPYEQYF
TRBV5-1	CASRSGFQETQYF
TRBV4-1	CASSQDGPASGANVLTF
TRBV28	CASSLPSANYGYTF
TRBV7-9	CASSLGREIQETQYF
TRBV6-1	CASRTVSYEQYF
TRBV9	CASSPEGDGYEQYF
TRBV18	CASSPGQGRPEAFF
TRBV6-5	CASSLLAGGNTDTQYF
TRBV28	CASSSTAYEQYF
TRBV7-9	CAGRLGGVVTDTQYF
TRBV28	CASSQTSNEQFF
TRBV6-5	CASSYQTGMAYEQYF
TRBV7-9	CASLGGITEAFF
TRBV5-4	CASSLRGGEAGANVLTF
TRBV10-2	CASVKGRGNEQFF
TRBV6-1	CASSERGNFYGYTF
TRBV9	CASSVGRVGNEKLFF
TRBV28	CASSSLFREGYYNEQFF
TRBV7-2	CASSLGTGQGNTIYF
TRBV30	CAWSVAYGSYEQYF